The next 16 T cell receptor beta chains were all read from a single sample in a study of radiotherapy plus CTLA-4 blockade in lung cancer (dated by TCRdb to 2016 to 2019). Library preparation used the immunoSEQ multiplex PCR assay. This immuneACCESS table, as held by TCRdb, lists in-frame sequences with V and J called but not all clones. Of the missing ones, under half trace to an unresolved V gene in checked studies; the others have no known cause. The sample table contains some 46,000 clones; only one count was recorded for around 86% of them. The ten largest clones take up approximately 3.4% of the sample. The sample was peripheral blood, taken from a patient treated with radiotherapy plus ipilimumab. All receptors derive from a human donor with non-small cell lung cancer who had stable disease on radiotherapy plus ipilimumab.

The chain has TRBV28 and TRBJ1-2; D remains unclear. This CDR3 is 14 amino acids long. The V end was cut by 7 bases, the J end by 5 bases, with 17 bases between. Germline CDR1 and CDR2: MDHEN and SYDVKM. CDR3 sequence: CASTEQPTRYGYTF. CDR3 coding DNA: TGTGCCAGCACTGAACAGCCTACTCGATATGGCTACACCTTC.

The V gene is TRBV5-3, the J gene TRBJ2-7; the match to TRBD2 covers 13 bases. TRBV5-3 is sorted into the ORF group, with uncertain function. The CDR3 contains 17 residues. Trimming took 0 bases from V and 5 from J; bases not matched to a gene: 8. Here the CDR3 reads CARSLVLAGGRFNEQYF. The CDR3 coding sequence is TGTGCCAGAAGCTTGGTACTAGCGGGAGGGCGTTTCAACGAGCAGTACTTC.

The chain links TRBV27 to TRBJ1-1; the D is unclear. This CDR3 has 15 residues. CDR1 is MNHEY and CDR2 is SMNVEV in the germline V gene (reference sequence). The germline V and J ends were trimmed by 5 bases and 1 base, with 14 bases remaining between them. CDR3 DNA: TGTGCCAGCAGTGCGGGGTTTAGGGCGAACACTGAAGCTTTCTTT. Protein sequence: CASSAGFRANTEAFF.

The chain carries TRBV4-1 and TRBJ1-1, with D perhaps matching TRBD1 (6 bases). The V and J ends lost 0 bases and 11 bases respectively, with 16 bases between them. There are 14 residues in the CDR3. Germline V CDR1 and CDR2: MGHRA, YSYEKL. This CDR3 is CASSQEDSYGGAFF. CDR3 nucleotide sequence: TGCGCCAGCAGCCAAGAGGATAGCTATGGGGGCGCTTTCTTT.

V usage is TRBV27 and J usage is TRBJ2-1, with D perhaps TRBD1 (6 bases). This CDR3 region has 16 residues. V gave up 2 bases and J gave up 4 bases, with 15 bases separating them. Germline CDR1 is MNHEY and CDR2 is SMNVEV (reference sequence). The CDR3, as DNA: TGTGCCAGCAGTTTAAAGGGGGATATCCAGTACAATGAGCAGTTCTTC. It is translated as CASSLKGDIQYNEQFF.

This sequence joins TRBV19 and TRBJ2-4; D perhaps matches TRBD1 (5 bases). Trimming removed 3 bases at V and 0 bases at J, with 21 bases between. The CDR3 runs to 19 residues. From germline, CDR1 is LNHDA and CDR2 SQIVND (reference sequence). Written as DNA, the CDR3 is TGTGCCAGTAGTATCGGGCCAGGGCCGCCTACTTTAGCCAAAAACATTCAGTACTTC. It is translated as CASSIGPGPPTLAKNIQYF.

The V gene is TRBV28, the J gene TRBJ2-2, with 9 bases that match TRBD1. There are 14 residues in the CDR3. Trimming at V came to 6 bases and at J to 4 bases, leaving 3 bases not matched to a gene. Germline values: CDR1 MDHEN, CDR2 SYDVKM. CDR3 region: CASSRTGVTGELFF. Here the CDR3 DNA reads TGTGCCAGCAGCCGGACAGGGGTCACCGGGGAGCTGTTTTTT. Filled out from reference TRBV28 and TRBJ2-2, the complete variable domain reads DVKVTQSSRYLVKRTGEKVFLECVQDMDHENMFWYRQDPGLGLRLIYFSYDVKMKEKGDIPEGYSVSREKKERFSLILESASTNQTSMYLCASSRTGVTGELFFGEGSRLTVL.

V usage is TRBV5-8 and J usage is TRBJ2-7, with 13 bases that match TRBD2. Losses at the gene ends were 4 bases for V and 2 bases for J; bases not matched to a gene: 6. The germline V gene encodes CDR1 SGHTS and CDR2 YDEGEE. The CDR3 consists of 16 residues. CDR3 nucleotides: TGTGCCAGCAGCCTGGGGACTAGCGGGACCACCTACGAGCAGTACTTC. Amino acid sequence: CASSLGTSGTTYEQYF.

This chain links TRBV27 with TRBJ1-3; D gene unclear. CDR3 length: 13 amino acids. Germline V CDR1 and CDR2: MNHEY, SMNVEV (reference sequence). Deletions cut 3 bases from V and 8 bases from J, with 11 bases between. The CDR3 is CASSLAHGDTIYF. DNA of the CDR3: TGTGCCAGCAGTTTGGCACACGGGGACACCATATATTTT.

The rearrangement links TRBV5-1 to TRBJ1-5, with D unresolved. Trimming took off 4 bases at V and 0 bases at J, with 11 bases between the two ends. This CDR3 is 15 amino acids long. From germline, CDR1 is SGHRS and CDR2 YFSETQ. CDR3 DNA sequence: TGCGCCAGCAGCCAGGACGGGGATAGCAATCAGCCCCAGCATTTT. It is translated as CASSQDGDSNQPQHF.

This clone was seen just once. V gene TRBV9 combines with J gene TRBJ2-7, with TRBD2 identical over 13 bases. With 4 bases clipped from V and 2 bases from J, the junction kept 9 bases outside the gene matches. This CDR3 has 17 residues. Per germline, CDR1 SGDLS and CDR2 YYNGEE. CDR3 loop: CASSPHRGLAGAYEQYF. The CDR3 coding sequence is TGTGCCAGCAGCCCCCACCGAGGACTAGCGGGAGCCTACGAGCAGTACTTC. Supplemented by reference TRBV9 and TRBJ2-7, the full variable domain reads DSGVTQTPKHLITATGQRVTLRCSPRSGDLSVYWYQQSLDQGLQFLIQYYNGEERAKGNILERFSAQQFPDLHSELNLSSLELGDSALYFCASSPHRGLAGAYEQYFGPGTRLTVT.

The V call is TRBV7-3, the J call TRBJ2-1; 7 positions agree with TRBD2. CDR1 is SGHTA and CDR2 is FQGTGA in the germline V gene. The CDR3 runs 13 residues. The V gene end was trimmed by 0 bases and the J gene end by 10 bases; junction bases not matched to a gene: 3. In DNA, the CDR3 is TGTGCCAGCAGCTTAACGGGAGGGTCCGAGCAGTTCTTC. This gives the protein CASSLTGGSEQFF. Using reference TRBV7-3 and TRBJ2-1 for the parts outside the CDR3, the full variable domain is GAGVSQTPSNKVTEKGKYVELRCDPISGHTALYWYRQSLGQGPEFLIYFQGTGAADDSGLPNDRFFAVRPEGSVSTLKIQRTERGDSAVYLCASSLTGGSEQFFGPGTRLTVL.

The chain employs TRBV5-4 and TRBJ1-1, with 7 bases identical to TRBD1. V was pared by 2 bases and J by 0 bases, with 1 base of the junction left unmatched. The CDR3 extends over 14 amino acids. The germline CDR1 and CDR2 sequences are SGHNT and YYREEE (reference sequence). The CDR3 sequence: CASSLQGMNTEAFF. The CDR3 DNA is TGTGCCAGCAGCTTACAGGGGATGAACACTGAAGCTTTCTTT.

The chain has TRBV28 and TRBJ2-4, with 9 bases aligning to TRBD1. This CDR3 has 14 amino acids. The germline V gene encodes CDR1 MDHEN and CDR2 SYDVKM. J gave up 7 bases and V 3 bases, and 4 bases lay outside the gene matches. The CDR3 bases are TGTGCCAGCAGTTTCGGGACAGGGAGGAACATTCAGTACTTC. Translating it yields CASSFGTGRNIQYF.

This clone came up once. V is TRBV6-1 and J is TRBJ1-1; 11 nucleotides line up with TRBD1. V shed 5 bases and J 5 bases; nucleotides not matched to a gene: 1. Germline loops: CDR1 MNHNS, CDR2 SASEGT. CDR3 length: 13 amino acids. In nucleotides, the CDR3 is TGTGCCAGCAGTTGGGACAGGGGGACTGAAGCTTTCTTT. It is translated as CASSWDRGTEAFF.

The chain uses TRBV19 and TRBJ1-2; TRBD1 agrees at 7 bases. Germline V CDR1 and CDR2: LNHDA, SQIVND (reference sequence). J lost 2 bases, V lost 3 bases, and 15 bases had no gene match. The CDR3 extends over 18 amino acids. The CDR3 region is CASSMRRTKGATNYGYTF. The CDR3 nucleotides read TGTGCCAGTAGTATGCGTCGTACAAAGGGGGCGACGAACTATGGCTACACCTTC.